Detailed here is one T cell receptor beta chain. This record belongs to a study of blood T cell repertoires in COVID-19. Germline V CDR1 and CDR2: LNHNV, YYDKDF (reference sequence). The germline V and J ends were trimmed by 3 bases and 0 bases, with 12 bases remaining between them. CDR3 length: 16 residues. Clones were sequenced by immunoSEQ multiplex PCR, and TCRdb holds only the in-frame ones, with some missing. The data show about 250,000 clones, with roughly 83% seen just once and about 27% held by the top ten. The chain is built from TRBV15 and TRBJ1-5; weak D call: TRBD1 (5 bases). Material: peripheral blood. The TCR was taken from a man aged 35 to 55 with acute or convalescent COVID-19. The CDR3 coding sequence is TGTGCCACCAGCAGTCTGACAGCTTATAGCAATCAGCCCCAGCATTTT. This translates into CATSSLTAYSNQPQHF.